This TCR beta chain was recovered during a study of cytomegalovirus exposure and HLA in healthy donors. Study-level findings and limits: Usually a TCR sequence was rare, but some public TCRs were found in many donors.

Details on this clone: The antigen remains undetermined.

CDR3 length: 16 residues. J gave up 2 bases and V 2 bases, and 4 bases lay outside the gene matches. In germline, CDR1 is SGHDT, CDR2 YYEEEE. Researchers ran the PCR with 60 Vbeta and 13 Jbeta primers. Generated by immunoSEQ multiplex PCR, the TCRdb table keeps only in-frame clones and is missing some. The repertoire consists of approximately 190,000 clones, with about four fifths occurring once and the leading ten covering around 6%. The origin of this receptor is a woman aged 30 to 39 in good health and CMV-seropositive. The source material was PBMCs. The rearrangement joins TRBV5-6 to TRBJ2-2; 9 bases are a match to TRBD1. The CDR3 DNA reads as TGTGCCAGCAGCTTAACGACAGGGGGTAACACCGGGGAGCTGTTTTTT. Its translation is CASSLTTGGNTGELFF. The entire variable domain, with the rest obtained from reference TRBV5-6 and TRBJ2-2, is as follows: DAGVTQSPTHLIKTRGQQVTLRCSPKSGHDTVSWYQQALGQGPQFIFQYYEEEERQRGNFPDRFSGHQFPNYSSELNVNALLLGDSALYLCASSLTTGGNTGELFFGEGSRLTVL.